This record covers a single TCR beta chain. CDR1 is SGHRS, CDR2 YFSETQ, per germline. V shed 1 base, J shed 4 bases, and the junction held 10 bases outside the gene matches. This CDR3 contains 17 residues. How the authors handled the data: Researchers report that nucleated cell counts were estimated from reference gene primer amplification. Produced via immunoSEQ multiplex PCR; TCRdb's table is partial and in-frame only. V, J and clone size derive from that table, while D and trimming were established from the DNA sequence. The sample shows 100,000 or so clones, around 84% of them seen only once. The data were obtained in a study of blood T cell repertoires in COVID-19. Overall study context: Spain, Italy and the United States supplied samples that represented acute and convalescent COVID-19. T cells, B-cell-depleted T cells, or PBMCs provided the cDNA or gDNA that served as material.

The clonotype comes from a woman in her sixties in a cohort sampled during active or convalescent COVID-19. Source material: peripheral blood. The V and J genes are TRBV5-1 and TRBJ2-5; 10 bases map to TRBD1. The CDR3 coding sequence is TGCGCCAGCAGCTTGTGGATGACAGGGGGCAGGGGAGAGACCCAGTACTTC. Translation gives CASSLWMTGGRGETQYF.